Listed below are T cell receptor beta chains from one sample, sequenced in a study of beta chain features in type 1 diabetes. Method: immunoSEQ multiplex PCR; TCRdb's copy keeps in-frame clones and lacks some. Of roughly 300,000 clones in the sample, roughly 8% were seen once. Sequenced sample: central memory CD4+ T cells from blood. The receptors were gathered from a woman aged 18-30 years in good health. Both conserved end residues are part of each CDR3. D genes are given only for firm matches. A clone size is listed for some rows: how often the clone was seen (once, few, many), or a class if it is expanded.

. | TRBJ2-4 | TRBV11-2 | . | CASSGRTLAKNIQYF | TGTGCCAGCAGCGGACGGACCCTAGCCAAAAACATTCAGTACTTC
. | TRBJ2-7 | TRBV5-1 | TRBD2 | CASSLTSGRTSYEQYF | TGCGCCAGCAGCTTGACTAGCGGGAGGACCTCCTACGAGCAGTACTTC
few | TRBJ2-3 | TRBV5-1 | . | CASSLIRTDTQYF | TGCGCCAGCAGCTTGATTCGCACAGATACGCAGTATTTT
few | TRBJ1-3 | TRBV5-1 | . | CASSLEGWISGNTIYF | TGCGCCAGCAGCTTGGAAGGATGGATCTCTGGAAACACCATATATTTT
few | TRBJ1-2 | TRBV29-1 | . | CSGEHNYGYTF | TGCAGCGGAGAACACAACTATGGCTACACCTTC
. | TRBJ1-5 | TRBV7-4 | . | CASRPSEVNQAQHF | TGTGCCAGCAGACCCTCAGAAGTTAATCAGGCCCAGCATTTT
. | TRBJ1-2 | TRBV5-6 | . | CASSLVQPYGYTF | TGTGCCAGCAGCTTGGTACAGCCGTATGGCTACACCTTC
few | TRBJ1-1 | TRBV11-2 | . | CASSKIGGGTEAFF | TGTGCCAGCAGCAAAATCGGCGGGGGCACTGAAGCTTTCTTT
few | TRBJ2-5 | TRBV5-1 | TRBD2 | CASSPGGPQETQYF | TGCGCCAGCAGCCCGGGAGGGCCCCAAGAGACCCAGTACTTC
few | TRBJ2-7 | TRBV27 | . | CASPSGPYEQYF | TGTGCCAGTCCCTCAGGACCCTACGAGCAGTACTTC
many | TRBJ2-2 | TRBV10-3 | . | CAARDSSGELFF | TGTGCCGCGAGAGACAGCTCCGGGGAGCTGTTTTTT
. | TRBJ2-5 | TRBV29-1 | TRBD2 | CSVEGTSGRARETQYF | TGCAGCGTTGAAGGGACTAGCGGGAGGGCAAGGGAGACCCAGTACTTC
. | TRBJ2-7 | TRBV6-5 | TRBD1 | CASSRDRGVYEQYF | TGTGCCAGCAGTAGGGACAGGGGGGTGTACGAGCAGTACTTC
. | TRBJ1-5 | TRBV10-3 | . | CATRASGGSNQPQHF | TGTGCCACCCGGGCCTCGGGGGGGAGCAATCAGCCCCAGCATTTT
. | TRBJ2-7 | TRBV28 | . | CASSLWGRGHYEQYF | TGTGCCAGCAGTTTATGGGGGCGGGGCCATTACGAGCAGTACTTC
. | TRBJ2-7 | TRBV7-2 | . | CASSPRGNYEQYF | TGTGCCAGCAGCCCCAGGGGAAACTACGAGCAGTACTTC
. | TRBJ1-5 | TRBV28 | . | CASRIGGAGQPQHF | TGTGCCAGCAGAATTGGGGGCGCAGGGCAGCCCCAGCATTTT
many | TRBJ2-1 | TRBV27 | . | CASRGVVDEQFF | TGTGCCAGCCGGGGCGTCGTCGATGAGCAGTTCTTC
. | TRBJ2-6 | TRBV7-2 | . | CASSTQGTGANVLTF | TGTGCCAGCAGCACCCAGGGAACTGGGGCCAACGTCCTGACTTTC
few | TRBJ2-2 | TRBV11-2 | . | CASSPSPGLVVTGELFF | TGTGCCAGCAGCCCCAGTCCCGGGCTAGTTGTGACCGGGGAGCTGTTTTTT
. | TRBJ2-3 | TRBV27 | TRBD1 | CASSKQGAFDTQYF | TGTGCCAGCAGTAAACAGGGGGCGTTTGATACGCAGTATTTT
few | TRBJ2-3 | TRBV7-3 | . | CASSPGRGTDTQYF | TGTGCCAGCAGCCCCGGTCGGGGCACAGATACGCAGTATTTT
few | TRBJ2-4 | TRBV5-4 | . | CASSQSSDRNIQYF | TGTGCCAGCAGCCAGAGCTCGGACAGAAACATTCAGTACTTC
few | TRBJ1-2 | TRBV10-1 | . | CASSENRDRGYTF | TGCGCCAGCAGCGAGAACAGGGATCGCGGCTACACCTTC
few | TRBJ2-1 | TRBV18 | TRBD2 | CASSPLTSGSAYNEQFF | TGTGCCAGCTCACCACTGACTAGCGGGAGTGCATACAATGAGCAGTTCTTC
. | TRBJ2-2 | TRBV5-6 | TRBD2 | CASSSLSGRSGTGELFF | TGTGCCAGCAGCTCCCTTAGCGGGAGGAGCGGCACCGGGGAGCTGTTTTTT
. | TRBJ1-1 | TRBV9 | . | CASSVDGRQNTEAFF | TGTGCCAGCAGCGTAGATGGACGGCAGAACACTGAAGCTTTCTTT
. | TRBJ2-7 | TRBV7-6 | . | CASSLGDGTPYEQYF | TGTGCCAGCAGCTTAGGGGACGGGACCCCCTACGAGCAGTACTTC
many | TRBJ2-7 | TRBV5-1 | TRBD1 | CASSSDRTVFEQYF | TGCGCCAGCAGCTCGGACAGGACAGTCTTCGAGCAGTACTTC
. | TRBJ1-2 | TRBV28 | . | CASSSSLDGYTF | TGTGCCAGCAGTTCCAGTTTGGATGGCTACACCTTC
once | TRBJ2-7 | TRBV5-4 | TRBD2 | CASGPGGSLYEQYF | TGTGCCAGCGGTCCGGGAGGTTCCCTCTACGAGCAGTACTTC